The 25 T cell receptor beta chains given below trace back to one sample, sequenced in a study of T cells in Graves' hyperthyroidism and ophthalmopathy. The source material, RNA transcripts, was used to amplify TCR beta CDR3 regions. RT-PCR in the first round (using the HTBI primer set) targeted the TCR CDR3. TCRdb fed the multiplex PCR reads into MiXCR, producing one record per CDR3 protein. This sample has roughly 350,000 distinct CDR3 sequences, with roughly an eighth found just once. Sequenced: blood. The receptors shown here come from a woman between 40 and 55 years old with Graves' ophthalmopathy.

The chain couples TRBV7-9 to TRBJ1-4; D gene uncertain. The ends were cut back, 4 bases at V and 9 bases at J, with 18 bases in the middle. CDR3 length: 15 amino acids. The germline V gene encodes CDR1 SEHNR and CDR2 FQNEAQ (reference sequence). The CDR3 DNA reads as TGTGCCAGCAGCTCCGGCGGTGGCCTAGAAAAAAAACTGTTTTTT. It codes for CASSSGGGLEKKLFF.

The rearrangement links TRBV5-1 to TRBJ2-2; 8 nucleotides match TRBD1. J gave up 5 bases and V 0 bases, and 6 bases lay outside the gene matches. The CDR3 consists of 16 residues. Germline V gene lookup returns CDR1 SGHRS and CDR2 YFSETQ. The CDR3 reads CASSLDGTGGTGELFF. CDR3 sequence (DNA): TGCGCCAGCAGCTTGGACGGGACAGGAGGAACCGGGGAGCTGTTTTTT.

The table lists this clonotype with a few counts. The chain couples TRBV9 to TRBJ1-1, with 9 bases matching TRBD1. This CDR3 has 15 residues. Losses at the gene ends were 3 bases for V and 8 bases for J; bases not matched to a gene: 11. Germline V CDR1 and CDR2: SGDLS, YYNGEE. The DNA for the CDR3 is TGTGCCAGCAGCGACGGTCTGACAGGGGGAAGGGAAGCTTTCTTT. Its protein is CASSDGLTGGREAFF.

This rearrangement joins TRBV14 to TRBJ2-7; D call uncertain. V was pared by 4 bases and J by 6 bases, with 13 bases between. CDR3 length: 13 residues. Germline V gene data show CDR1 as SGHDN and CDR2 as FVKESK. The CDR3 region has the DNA TGTGCCAGCAGCCTGCGGACCCGAGGCGAGCAGTACTTC. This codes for CASSLRTRGEQYF.

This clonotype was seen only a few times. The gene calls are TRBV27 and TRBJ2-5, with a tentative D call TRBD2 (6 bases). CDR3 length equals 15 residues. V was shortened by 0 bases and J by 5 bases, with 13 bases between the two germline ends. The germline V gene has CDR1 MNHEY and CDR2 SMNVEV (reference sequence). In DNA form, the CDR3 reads TGTGCCAGCAGTTTATCGGCCCGGGGGTGGGAGACCCAGTACTTC. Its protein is CASSLSARGWETQYF.

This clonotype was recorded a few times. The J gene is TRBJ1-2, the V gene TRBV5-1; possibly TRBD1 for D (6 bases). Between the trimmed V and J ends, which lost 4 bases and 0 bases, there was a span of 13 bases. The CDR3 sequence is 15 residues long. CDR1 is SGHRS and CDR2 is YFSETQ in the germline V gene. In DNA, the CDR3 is TGCGCCAGCAGCCTGGCCGGGACACCTAACTATGGCTACACCTTC. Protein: CASSLAGTPNYGYTF. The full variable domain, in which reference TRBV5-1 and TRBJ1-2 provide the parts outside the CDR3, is KAGVTQTPRYLIKTRGQQVTLSCSPISGHRSVSWYQQTPGQGLQFLFEYFSETQRNKGNFPGRFSGRQFSNSRSEMNVSTLELGDSALYLCASSLAGTPNYGYTFGSGTRLTVV.

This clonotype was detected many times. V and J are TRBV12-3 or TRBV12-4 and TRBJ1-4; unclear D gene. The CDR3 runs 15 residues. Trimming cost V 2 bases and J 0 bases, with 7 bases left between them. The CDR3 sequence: CASSLSPTTNEKLFF. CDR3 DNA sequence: TGTGCCAGCAGTTTATCCCCTACAACTAATGAAAAACTGTTTTTT.

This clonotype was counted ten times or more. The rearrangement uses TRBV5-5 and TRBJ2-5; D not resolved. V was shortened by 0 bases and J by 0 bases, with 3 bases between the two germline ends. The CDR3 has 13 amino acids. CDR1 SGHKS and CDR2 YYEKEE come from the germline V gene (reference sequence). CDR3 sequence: CASSLGYQETQYF. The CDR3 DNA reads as TGTGCCAGCAGCTTGGGCTACCAAGAGACCCAGTACTTC. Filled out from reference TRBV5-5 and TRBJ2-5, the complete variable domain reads DAGVTQSPTHLIKTRGQQVTLRCSPISGHKSVSWYQQVLGQGPQFIFQYYEKEERGRGNFPDRFSARQFPNYSSELNVNALLLGDSALYLCASSLGYQETQYFGPGTRLLVL.

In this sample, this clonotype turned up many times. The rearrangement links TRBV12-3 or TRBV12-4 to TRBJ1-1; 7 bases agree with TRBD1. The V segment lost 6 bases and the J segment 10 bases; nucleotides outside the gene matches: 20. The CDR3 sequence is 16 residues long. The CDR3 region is CASSKPGGNDGIGAFF. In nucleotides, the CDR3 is TGTGCCAGCAGCAAACCAGGGGGTAATGATGGAATTGGAGCTTTCTTT.

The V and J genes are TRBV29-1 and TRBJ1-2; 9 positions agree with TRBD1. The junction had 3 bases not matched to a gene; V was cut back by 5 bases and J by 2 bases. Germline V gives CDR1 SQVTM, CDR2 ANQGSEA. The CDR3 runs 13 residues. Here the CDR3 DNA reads TGCAGCGTTTTTGGGACAGGGAACTATGGCTACACCTTC. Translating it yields CSVFGTGNYGYTF.

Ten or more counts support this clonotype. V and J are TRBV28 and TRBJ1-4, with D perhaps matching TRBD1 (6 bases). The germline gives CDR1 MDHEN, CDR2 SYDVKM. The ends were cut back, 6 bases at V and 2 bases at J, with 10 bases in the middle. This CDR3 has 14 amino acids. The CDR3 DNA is TGTGCCAGCAGCCGGACAGCGACTAATGAAAAACTGTTTTTT. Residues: CASSRTATNEKLFF.

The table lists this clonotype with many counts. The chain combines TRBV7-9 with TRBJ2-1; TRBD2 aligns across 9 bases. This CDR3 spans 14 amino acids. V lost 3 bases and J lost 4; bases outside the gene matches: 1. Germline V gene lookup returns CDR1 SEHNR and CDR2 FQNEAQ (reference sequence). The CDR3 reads CASSFGLAYNEQFF. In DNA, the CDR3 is TGTGCCAGCAGCTTTGGACTAGCGTACAATGAGCAGTTCTTC.

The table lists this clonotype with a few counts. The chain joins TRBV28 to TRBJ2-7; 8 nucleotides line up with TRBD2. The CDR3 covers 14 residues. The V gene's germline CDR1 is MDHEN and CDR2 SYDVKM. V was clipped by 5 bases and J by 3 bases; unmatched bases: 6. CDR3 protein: CASSIRTSHYEQYF. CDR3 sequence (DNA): TGTGCCAGCAGTATCCGGACTAGCCACTACGAGCAGTACTTC.

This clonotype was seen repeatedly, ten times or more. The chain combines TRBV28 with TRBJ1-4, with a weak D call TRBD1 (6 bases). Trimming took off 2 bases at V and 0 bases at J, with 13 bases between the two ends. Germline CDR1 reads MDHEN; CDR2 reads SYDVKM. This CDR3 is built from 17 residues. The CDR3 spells CASSLPQGRSTNEKLFF. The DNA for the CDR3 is TGTGCCAGCAGTTTACCACAGGGACGTTCAACTAATGAAAAACTGTTTTTT.

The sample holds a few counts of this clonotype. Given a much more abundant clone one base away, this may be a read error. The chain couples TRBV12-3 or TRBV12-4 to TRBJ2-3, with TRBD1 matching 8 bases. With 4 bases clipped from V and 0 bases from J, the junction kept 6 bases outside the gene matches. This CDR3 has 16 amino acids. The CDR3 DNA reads TGTGCCAGCAGTTCCTGGACAGGGAGTAGCACAGATACGCAGTATTTT. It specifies CASSSWTGSSTDTQYF.

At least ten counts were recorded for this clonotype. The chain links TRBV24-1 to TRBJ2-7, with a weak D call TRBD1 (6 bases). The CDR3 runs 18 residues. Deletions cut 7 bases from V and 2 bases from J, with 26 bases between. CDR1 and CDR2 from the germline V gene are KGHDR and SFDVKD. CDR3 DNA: TGTGCCACCAGAAAGACAGGCTTGGAACCCTCGATTCCCTACGAGCAGTACTTC. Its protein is CATRKTGLEPSIPYEQYF.

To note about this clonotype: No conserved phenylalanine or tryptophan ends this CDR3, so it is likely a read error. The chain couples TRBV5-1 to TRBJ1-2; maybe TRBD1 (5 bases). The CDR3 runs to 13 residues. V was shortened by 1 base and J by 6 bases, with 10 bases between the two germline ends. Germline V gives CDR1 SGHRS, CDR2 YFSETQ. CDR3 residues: CASSLRQGDGYTL. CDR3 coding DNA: TGCGCCAGCAGCTTGAGGCAGGGTGATGGCTACACCCTC.

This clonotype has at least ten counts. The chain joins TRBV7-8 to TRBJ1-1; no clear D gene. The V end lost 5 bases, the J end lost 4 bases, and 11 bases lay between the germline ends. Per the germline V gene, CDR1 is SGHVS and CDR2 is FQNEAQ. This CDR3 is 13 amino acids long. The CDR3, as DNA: TGTGCCAGCAGCCCGCCTGGAGGCACTGAAGCTTTCTTT. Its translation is CASSPPGGTEAFF.

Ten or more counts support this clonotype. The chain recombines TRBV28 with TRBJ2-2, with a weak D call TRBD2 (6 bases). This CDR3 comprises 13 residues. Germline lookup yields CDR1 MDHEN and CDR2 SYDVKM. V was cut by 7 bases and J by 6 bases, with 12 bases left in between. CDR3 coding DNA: TGTGCCAGCATTGTGTCGGGGGCCGGGGAGCTGTTTTTT. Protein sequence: CASIVSGAGELFF. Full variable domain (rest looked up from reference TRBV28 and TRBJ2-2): DVKVTQSSRYLVKRTGEKVFLECVQDMDHENMFWYRQDPGLGLRLIYFSYDVKMKEKGDIPEGYSVSREKKERFSLILESASTNQTSMYLCASIVSGAGELFFGEGSRLTVL.

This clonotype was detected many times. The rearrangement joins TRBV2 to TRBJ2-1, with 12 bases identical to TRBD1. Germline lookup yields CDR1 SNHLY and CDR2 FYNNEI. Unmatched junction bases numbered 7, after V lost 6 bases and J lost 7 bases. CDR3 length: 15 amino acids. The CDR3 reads CASSQGQGARNEQFF. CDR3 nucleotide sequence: TGTGCCAGCAGCCAGGGACAGGGGGCCAGGAATGAGCAGTTCTTC.

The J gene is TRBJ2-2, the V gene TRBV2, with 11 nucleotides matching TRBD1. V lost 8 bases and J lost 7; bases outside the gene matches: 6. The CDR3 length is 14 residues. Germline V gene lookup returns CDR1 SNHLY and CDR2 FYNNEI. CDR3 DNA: TGTGCCAGCCTGGACAGGGGGCCGGTCGGGGAGCTGTTTTTT. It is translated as CASLDRGPVGELFF.

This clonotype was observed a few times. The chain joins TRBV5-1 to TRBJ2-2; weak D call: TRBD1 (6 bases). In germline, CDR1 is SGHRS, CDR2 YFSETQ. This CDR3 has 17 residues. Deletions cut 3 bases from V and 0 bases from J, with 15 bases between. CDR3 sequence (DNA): TGCGCCAGCAGCTCACGACCGGGACACCCGAACACCGGGGAGCTGTTTTTT. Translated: CASSSRPGHPNTGELFF.

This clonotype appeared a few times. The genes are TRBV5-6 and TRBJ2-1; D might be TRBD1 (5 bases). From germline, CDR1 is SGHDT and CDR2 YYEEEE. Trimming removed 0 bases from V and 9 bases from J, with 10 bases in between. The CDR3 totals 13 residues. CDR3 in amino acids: CASSLDQGPEQFF. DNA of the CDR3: TGTGCCAGCAGCTTGGATCAGGGTCCTGAGCAGTTCTTC.

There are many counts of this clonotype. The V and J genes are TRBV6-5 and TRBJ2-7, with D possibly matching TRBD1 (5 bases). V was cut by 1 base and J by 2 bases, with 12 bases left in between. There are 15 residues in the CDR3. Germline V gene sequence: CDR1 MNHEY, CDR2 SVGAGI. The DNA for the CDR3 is TGTGCCAGCAGTTACTGGCCAGGGTCCCCCTACGAGCAGTACTTC. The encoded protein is CASSYWPGSPYEQYF.

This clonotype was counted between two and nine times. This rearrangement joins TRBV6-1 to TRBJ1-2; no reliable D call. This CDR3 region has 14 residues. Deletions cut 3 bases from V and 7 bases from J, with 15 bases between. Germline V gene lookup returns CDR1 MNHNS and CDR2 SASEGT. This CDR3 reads CASSETAPGSGYTF. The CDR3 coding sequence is TGTGCCAGCAGTGAGACCGCCCCGGGCTCTGGCTACACCTTC.